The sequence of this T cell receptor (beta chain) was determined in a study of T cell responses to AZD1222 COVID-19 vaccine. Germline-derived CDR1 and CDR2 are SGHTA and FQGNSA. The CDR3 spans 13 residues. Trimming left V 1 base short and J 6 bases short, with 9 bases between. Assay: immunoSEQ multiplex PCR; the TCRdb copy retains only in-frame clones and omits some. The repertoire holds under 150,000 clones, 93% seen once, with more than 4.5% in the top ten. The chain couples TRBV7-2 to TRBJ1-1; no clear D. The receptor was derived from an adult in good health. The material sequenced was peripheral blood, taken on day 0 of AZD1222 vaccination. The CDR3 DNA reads TGTGCCAGCAGCTTAGTCATCACTGCTGAAGCTTTCTTT. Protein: CASSLVITAEAFF.